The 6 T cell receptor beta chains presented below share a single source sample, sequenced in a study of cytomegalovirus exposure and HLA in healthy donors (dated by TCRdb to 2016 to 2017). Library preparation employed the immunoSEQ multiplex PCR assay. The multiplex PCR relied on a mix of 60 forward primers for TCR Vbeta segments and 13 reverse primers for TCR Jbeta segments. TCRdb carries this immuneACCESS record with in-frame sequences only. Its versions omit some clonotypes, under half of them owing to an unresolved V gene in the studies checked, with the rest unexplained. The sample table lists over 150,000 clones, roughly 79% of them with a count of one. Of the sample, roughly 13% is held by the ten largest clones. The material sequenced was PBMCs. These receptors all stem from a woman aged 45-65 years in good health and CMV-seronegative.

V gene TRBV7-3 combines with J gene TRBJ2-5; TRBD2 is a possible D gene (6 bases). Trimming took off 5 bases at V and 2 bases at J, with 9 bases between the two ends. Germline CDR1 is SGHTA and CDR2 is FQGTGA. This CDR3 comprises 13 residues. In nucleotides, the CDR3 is TGTGCCAGCAGCAGGGGACTGCAAGAGACCCAGTACTTC. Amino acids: CASSRGLQETQYF.

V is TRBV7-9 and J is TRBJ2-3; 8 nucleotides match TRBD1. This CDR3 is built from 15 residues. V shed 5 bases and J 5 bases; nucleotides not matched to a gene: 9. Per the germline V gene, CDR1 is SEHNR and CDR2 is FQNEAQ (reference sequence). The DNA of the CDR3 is TGTGCCAGCAGCATAGGACAGGGATACGGAGATACGCAGTATTTT. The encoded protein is CASSIGQGYGDTQYF.

The CDR3 sequence is CAWSRGTGGAYEQYF. In DNA form, the CDR3 reads TGTGCCTGGAGTCGCGGGACAGGAGGTGCCTACGAGCAGTACTTC. The chain joins TRBV30 to TRBJ2-7; 8 nucleotides match TRBD1. This CDR3 contains 15 residues. Germline CDR1 reads GTSNPN; CDR2 reads SVGIG (reference sequence). The trim removed 2 bases at V and 2 bases at J, leaving 8 bases unmatched.

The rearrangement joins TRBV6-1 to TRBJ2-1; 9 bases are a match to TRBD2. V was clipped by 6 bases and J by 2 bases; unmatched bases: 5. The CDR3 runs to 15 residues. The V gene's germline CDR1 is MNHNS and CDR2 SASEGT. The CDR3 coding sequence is TGTGCCAGCAGGAGATCTAGCGGGGCCTACAATGAGCAGTTCTTC. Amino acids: CASRRSSGAYNEQFF.

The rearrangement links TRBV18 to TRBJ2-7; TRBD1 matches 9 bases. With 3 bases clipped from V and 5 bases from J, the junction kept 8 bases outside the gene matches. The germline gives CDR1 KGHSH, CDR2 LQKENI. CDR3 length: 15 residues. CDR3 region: CASSPRKQGADEQYF. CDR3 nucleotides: TGTGCCAGCTCACCCAGAAAACAGGGGGCCGACGAGCAGTACTTC. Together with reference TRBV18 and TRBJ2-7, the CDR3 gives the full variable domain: NAGVMQNPRHLVRRRGQEARLRCSPMKGHSHVYWYRQLPEEGLKFMVYLQKENIIDESGMPKERFSAEFPKEGPSILRIQQVVRGDSAAYFCASSPRKQGADEQYFGPGTRLTVT.

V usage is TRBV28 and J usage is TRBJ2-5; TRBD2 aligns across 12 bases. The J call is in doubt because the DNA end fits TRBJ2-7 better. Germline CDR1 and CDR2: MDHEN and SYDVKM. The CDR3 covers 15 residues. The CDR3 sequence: CASSARLAGVYEQYF. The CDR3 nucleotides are TGTGCCAGCAGTGCGCGACTAGCGGGAGTCTACGAGCAGTACTTC.